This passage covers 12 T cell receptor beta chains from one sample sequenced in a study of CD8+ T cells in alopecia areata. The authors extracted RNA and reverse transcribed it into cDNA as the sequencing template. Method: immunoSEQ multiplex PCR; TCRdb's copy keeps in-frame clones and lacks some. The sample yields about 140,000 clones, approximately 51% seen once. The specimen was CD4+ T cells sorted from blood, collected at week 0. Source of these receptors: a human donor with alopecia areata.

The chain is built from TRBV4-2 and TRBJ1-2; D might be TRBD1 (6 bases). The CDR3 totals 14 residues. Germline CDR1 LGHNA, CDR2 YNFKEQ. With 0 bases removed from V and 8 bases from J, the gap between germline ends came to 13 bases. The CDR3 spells CASSQDYRAGGYTF. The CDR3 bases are TGTGCCAGCAGCCAAGATTACAGGGCAGGGGGCTACACCTTC.

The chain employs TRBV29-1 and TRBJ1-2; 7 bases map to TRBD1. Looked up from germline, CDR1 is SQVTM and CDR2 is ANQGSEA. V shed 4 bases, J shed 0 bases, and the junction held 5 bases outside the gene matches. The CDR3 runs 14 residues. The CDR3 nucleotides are TGCAGCGTTGGGAACAGGGGAGCTAACTATGGCTACACCTTC. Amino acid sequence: CSVGNRGANYGYTF.

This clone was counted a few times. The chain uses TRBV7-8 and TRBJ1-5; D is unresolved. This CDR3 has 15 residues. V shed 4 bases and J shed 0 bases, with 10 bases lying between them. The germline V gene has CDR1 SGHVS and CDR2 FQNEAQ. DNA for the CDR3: TGTGCCAGCAGCTCTACCGACGGTAGCAATCAGCCCCAGCATTTT. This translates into CASSSTDGSNQPQHF.

CDR3 loop: CASSPPGTEWAVSSYEQYF. CDR3 DNA: TGCGCCAGCAGCCCTCCGGGGACAGAATGGGCGGTGAGCTCCTACGAGCAGTACTTC. The chain is built from TRBV5-1 and TRBJ2-7; 7 bases are a match to TRBD1. Germline V gives CDR1 SGHRS, CDR2 YFSETQ. J was trimmed by 0 bases and V by 4 bases; bases with no gene match: 19. The CDR3 is made up of 19 amino acids.

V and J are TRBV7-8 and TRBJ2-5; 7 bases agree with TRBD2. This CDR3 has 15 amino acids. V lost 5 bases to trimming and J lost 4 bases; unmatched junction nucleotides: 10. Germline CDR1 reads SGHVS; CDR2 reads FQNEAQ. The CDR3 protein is CASSPARPGGETQYF. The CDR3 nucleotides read TGTGCCAGCAGCCCAGCTCGTCCGGGGGGAGAGACCCAGTACTTC. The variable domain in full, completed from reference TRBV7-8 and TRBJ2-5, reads GAGVSQSPRYKVAKRGQDVALRCDPISGHVSLFWYQQALGQGPEFLTYFQNEAQLDKSGLPSDRFFAERPEGSVSTLKIQRTQQEDSAVYLCASSPARPGGETQYFGPGTRLLVL.

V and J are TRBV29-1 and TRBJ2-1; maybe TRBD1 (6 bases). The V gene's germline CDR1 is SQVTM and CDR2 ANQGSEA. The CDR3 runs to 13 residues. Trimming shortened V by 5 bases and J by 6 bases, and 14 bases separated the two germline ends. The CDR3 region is CSVRSGEVNEQFF. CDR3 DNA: TGCAGCGTTCGATCAGGGGAAGTCAATGAGCAGTTCTTC.

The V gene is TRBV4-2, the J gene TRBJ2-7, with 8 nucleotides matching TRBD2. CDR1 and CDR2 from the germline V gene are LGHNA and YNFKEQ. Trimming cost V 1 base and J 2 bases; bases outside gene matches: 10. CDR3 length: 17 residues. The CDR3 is CASSQARGGMQPYEQYF. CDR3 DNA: TGTGCCAGCAGCCAAGCACGGGGGGGGATGCAGCCCTACGAGCAGTACTTC.

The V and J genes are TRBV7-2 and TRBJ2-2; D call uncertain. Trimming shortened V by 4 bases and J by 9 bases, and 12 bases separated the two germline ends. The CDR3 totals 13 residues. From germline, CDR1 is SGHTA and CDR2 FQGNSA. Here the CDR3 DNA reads TGTGCCAGCAGCTACAGAGTTGACAGGGAGCTGTTTTTT. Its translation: CASSYRVDRELFF.

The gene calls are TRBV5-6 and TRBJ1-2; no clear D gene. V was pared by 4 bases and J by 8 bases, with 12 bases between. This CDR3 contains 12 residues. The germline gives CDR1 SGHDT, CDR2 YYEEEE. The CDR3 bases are TGTGCCAGCAGCCCAGACGGCCTCGGCTACACCTTC. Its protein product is CASSPDGLGYTF.

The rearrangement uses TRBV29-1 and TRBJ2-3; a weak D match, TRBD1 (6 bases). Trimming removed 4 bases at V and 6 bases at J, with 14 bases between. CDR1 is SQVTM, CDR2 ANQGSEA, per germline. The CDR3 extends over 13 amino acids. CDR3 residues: CSVGGTRRDTQYF. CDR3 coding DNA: TGCAGCGTTGGAGGGACACGGCGGGATACGCAGTATTTT.

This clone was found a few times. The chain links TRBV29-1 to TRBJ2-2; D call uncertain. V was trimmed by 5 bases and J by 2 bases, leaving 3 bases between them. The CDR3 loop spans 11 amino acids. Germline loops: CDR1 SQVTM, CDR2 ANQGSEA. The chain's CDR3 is CSVSNTGELFF. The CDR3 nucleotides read TGCAGCGTTTCTAACACCGGGGAGCTGTTTTTT.

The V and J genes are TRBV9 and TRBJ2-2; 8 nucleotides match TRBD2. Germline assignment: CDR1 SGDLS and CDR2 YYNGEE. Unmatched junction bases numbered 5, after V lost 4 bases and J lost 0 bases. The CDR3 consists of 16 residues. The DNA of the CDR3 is TGTGCCAGCAGCAAATTAGCGGGAACGAACACCGGGGAGCTGTTTTTT. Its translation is CASSKLAGTNTGELFF.